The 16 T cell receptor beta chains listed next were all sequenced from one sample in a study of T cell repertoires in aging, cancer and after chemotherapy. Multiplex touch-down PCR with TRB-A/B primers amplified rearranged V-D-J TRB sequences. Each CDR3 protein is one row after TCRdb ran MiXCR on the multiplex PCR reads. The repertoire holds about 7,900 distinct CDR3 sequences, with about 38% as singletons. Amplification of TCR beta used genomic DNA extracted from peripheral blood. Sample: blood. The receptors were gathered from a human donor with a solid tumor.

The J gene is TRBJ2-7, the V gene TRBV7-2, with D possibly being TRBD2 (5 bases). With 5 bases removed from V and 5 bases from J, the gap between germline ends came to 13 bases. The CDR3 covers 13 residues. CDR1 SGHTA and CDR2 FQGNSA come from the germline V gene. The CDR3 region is CASSPRGPNEQYF. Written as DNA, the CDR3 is TGTGCCAGCAGCCCCCGAGGGCCCAACGAGCAGTACTTC.

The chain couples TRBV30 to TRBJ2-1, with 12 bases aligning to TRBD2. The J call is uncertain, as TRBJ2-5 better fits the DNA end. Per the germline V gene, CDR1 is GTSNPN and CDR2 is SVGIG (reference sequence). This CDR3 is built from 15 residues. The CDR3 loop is CAWRRLAGVVETQYF. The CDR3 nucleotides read TGTGCCTGGAGGAGACTAGCGGGAGTGGTAGAGACCCAGTACTTC.

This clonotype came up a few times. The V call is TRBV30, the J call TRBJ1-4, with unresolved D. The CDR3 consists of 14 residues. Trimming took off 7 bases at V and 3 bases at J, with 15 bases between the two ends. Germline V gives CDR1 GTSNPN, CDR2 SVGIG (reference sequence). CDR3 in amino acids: CALTDGLANEKLFF. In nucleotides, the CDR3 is TGTGCCTTGACGGACGGCTTAGCTAATGAAAAACTGTTTTTT.

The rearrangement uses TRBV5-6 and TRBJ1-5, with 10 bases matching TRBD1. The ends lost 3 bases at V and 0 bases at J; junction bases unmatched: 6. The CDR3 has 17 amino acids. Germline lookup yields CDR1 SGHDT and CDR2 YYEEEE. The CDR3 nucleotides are TGTGCCAGCAGCTCTTGGGACAGGGGATTTAGCAATCAGCCCCAGCATTTT. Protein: CASSSWDRGFSNQPQHF. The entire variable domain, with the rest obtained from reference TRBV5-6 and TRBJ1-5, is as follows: DAGVTQSPTHLIKTRGQQVTLRCSPKSGHDTVSWYQQALGQGPQFIFQYYEEEERQRGNFPDRFSGHQFPNYSSELNVNALLLGDSALYLCASSSWDRGFSNQPQHFGDGTRLSIL.

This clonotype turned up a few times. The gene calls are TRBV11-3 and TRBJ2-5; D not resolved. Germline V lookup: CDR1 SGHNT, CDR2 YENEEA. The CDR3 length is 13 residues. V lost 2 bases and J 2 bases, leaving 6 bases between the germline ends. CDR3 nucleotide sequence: TGTGCCAGCAGCTTACTGCAGCAAGAGACCCAGTACTTC. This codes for CASSLLQQETQYF.

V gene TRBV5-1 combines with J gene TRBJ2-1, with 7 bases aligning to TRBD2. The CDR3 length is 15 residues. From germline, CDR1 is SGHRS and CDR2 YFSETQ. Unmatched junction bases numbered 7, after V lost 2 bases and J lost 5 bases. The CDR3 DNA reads TGCGCCAGCAGCTTAAGGCTAGCGGAAGACAATGAGCAGTTCTTC. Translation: CASSLRLAEDNEQFF.

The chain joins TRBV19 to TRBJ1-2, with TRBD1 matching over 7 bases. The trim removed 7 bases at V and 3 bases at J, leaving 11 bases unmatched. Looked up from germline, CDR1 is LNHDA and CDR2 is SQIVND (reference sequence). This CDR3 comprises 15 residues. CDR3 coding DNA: TGTGCCAGTACCCATAGAGGGGGCAGGTACTATGGCTACACCTTC. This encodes CASTHRGGRYYGYTF. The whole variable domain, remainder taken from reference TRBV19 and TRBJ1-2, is DGGITQSPKYLFRKEGQNVTLSCEQNLNHDAMYWYRQDPGQGLRLIYYSQIVNDFQKGDIAEGYSVSREKKESFPLTVTSAQKNPTAFYLCASTHRGGRYYGYTFGSGTRLTVV.

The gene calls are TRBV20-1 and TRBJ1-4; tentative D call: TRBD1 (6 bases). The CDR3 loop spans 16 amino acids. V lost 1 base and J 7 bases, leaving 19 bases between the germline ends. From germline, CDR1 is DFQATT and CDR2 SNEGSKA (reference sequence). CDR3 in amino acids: CSARAWTVSNTEKLFF. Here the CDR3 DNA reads TGCAGTGCTAGAGCGTGGACAGTTAGCAATACTGAAAAACTGTTTTTT.

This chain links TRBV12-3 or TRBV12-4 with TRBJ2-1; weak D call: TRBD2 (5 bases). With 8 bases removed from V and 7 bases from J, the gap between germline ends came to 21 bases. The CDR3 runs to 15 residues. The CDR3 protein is CASVRIWGVQNEQFF. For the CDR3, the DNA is TGTGCCAGCGTTCGGATCTGGGGAGTGCAGAATGAGCAGTTCTTC.

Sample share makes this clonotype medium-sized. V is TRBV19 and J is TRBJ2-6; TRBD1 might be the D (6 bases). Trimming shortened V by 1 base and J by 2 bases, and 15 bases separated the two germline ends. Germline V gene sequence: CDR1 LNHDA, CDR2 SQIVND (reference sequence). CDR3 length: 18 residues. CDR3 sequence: CASSIGRRGMAGANVLTF. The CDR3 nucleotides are TGTGCCAGTAGTATAGGTCGTAGGGGGATGGCTGGGGCCAACGTCCTGACTTTC.

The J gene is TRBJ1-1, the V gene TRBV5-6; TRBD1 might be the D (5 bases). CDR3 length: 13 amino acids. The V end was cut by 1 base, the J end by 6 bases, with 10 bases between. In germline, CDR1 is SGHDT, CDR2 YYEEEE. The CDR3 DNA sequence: TGTGCCAGCAGCTTGAAAGGGGCCGCTGAAGCTTTCTTT. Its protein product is CASSLKGAAEAFF.

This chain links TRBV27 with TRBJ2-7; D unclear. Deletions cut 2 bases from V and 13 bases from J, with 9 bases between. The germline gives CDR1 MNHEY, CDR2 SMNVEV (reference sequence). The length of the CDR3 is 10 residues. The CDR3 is CASSLSTDYF. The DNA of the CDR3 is TGTGCCAGCAGTTTAAGTACGGATTACTTC.

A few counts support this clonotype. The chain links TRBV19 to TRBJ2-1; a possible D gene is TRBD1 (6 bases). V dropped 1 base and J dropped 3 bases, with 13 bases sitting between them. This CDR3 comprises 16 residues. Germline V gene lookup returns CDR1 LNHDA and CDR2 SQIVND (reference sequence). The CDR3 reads CASSIVRTVVYNEQFF. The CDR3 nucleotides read TGTGCCAGTAGTATAGTACGGACAGTAGTCTACAATGAGCAGTTCTTC.

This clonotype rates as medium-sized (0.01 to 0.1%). The CDR3 nucleotides are TGTGCCAGCAGCCACAGGGGGCGAAACGGGGAGCTGTTTTTT. Its protein is CASSHRGRNGELFF. This chain links TRBV11-3 with TRBJ2-2, with TRBD1 matching over 9 bases. CDR3 length: 14 amino acids. Looked up from germline, CDR1 is SGHNT and CDR2 is YENEEA. With 5 bases clipped from V and 7 bases from J, the junction kept 5 bases outside the gene matches.

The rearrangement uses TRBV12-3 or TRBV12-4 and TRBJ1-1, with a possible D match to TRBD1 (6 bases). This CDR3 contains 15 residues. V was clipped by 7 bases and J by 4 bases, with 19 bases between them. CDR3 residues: CASTPDQGLGTEAFF. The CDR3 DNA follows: TGTGCCAGCACTCCTGATCAGGGGTTGGGCACTGAAGCTTTCTTT.

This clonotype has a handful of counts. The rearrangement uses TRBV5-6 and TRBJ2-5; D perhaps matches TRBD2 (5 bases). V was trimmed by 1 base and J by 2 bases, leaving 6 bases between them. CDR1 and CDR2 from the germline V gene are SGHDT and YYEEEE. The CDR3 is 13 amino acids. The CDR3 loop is CASSLRRQETQYF. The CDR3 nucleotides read TGTGCCAGCAGCTTGAGGAGGCAAGAGACCCAGTACTTC. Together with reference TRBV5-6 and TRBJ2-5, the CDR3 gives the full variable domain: DAGVTQSPTHLIKTRGQQVTLRCSPKSGHDTVSWYQQALGQGPQFIFQYYEEEERQRGNFPDRFSGHQFPNYSSELNVNALLLGDSALYLCASSLRRQETQYFGPGTRLLVL.